The T cell receptor beta chain under discussion was sequenced for a study of T cell changes during pregnancy in multiple sclerosis (dated 2019 in TCRdb). About the investigation overall: Changes in the T cell repertoire over the course of pregnancy were examined in this study in women with multiple sclerosis.

CDR1 and CDR2 are read off the germline V gene as SNHLY and FYNNEI. V and J are trimmed by 3 bases and 5 bases, and the gene matches miss 14 bases of the junction. The CDR3 has 17 amino acids, counting the end cysteine and phenylalanine. CDR3 DNA is the only sequence kept; it has 51 bases, read in frame from the first base. Library generation was performed with the immunoSEQ multiplex PCR assay. TCRdb took this table from immuneACCESS and kept in-frame rearrangements with V and J called. Such tables lack part of the clones; where checked against another copy, unresolved V genes explain under half of the gap, and the rest is unexplained. The sample profile shows about 85,000 clones; about 89% of them were found once. The ten largest account for approximately 2.5% of the sample. Points on this clone: Its binding antigen is unknown. No much larger clone exists at a distance of one base, and base qualities are not known.

Recombination connected TRBV2 to TRBJ2-3, with 7 bases in between that match TRBD2. The clonotype comes from a female donor with multiple sclerosis, enrolled in a pregnancy study. The specimen was peripheral blood, collected in the first trimester of pregnancy. The DNA sequence reads TGTGCCAGCAGTGAGGCTAGCGGTCCGGGGATTGGAGATACGCAGTATTTT. The resulting protein is CASSEASGPGIGDTQYF.